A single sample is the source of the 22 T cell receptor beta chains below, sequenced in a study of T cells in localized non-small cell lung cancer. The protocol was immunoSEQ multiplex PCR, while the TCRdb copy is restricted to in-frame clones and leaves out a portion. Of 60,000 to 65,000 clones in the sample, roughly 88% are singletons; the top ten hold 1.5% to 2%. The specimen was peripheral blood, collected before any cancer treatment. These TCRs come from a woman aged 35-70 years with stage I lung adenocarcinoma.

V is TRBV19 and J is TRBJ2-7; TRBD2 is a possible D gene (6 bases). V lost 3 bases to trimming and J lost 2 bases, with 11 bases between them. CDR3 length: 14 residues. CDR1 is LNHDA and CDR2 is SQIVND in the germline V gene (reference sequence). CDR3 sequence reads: CASSIRGSPYEQYF. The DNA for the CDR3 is TGTGCCAGTAGTATTCGGGGGAGCCCCTACGAGCAGTACTTC.

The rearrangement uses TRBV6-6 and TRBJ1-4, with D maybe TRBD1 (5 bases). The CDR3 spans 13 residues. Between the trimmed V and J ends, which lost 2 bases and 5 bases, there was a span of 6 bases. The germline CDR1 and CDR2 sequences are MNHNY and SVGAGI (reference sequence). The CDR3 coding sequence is TGTGCCAGCAGTTACGACAGCAATGAAAAACTGTTTTTT. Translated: CASSYDSNEKLFF.

In DNA form, the CDR3 reads TGTGCCAGCAGGGGGGGAGGGATGGACACTGAAGCTTTCTTT. It is translated as CASRGGGMDTEAFF. V usage is TRBV28 and J usage is TRBJ1-1, with D perhaps TRBD1 (5 bases). Germline CDR1 MDHEN, CDR2 SYDVKM. Trimming stripped 6 bases from V and 3 bases from J, with 14 bases between. CDR3 length equals 14 residues.

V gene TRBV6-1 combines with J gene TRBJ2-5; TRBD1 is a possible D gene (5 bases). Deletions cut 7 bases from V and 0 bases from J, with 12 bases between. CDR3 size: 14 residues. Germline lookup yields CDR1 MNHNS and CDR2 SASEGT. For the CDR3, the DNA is TGTGCCAGCACCCTCGCAGGGTACCAAGAGACCCAGTACTTC. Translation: CASTLAGYQETQYF.

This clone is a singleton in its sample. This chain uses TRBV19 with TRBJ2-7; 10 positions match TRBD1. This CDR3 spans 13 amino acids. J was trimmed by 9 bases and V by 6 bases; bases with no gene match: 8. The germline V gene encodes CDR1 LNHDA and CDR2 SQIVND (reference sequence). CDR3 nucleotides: TGTGCCAGTAGCCCGGGACAGGGGCGCCGGCAGTACTTC. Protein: CASSPGQGRRQYF.

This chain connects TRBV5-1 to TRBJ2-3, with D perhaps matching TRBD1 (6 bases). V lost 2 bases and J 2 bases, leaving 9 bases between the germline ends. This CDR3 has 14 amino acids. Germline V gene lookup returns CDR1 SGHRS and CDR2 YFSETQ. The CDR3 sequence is CASSFGQHTDTQYF. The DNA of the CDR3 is TGCGCCAGCAGCTTCGGACAGCACACAGATACGCAGTATTTT.

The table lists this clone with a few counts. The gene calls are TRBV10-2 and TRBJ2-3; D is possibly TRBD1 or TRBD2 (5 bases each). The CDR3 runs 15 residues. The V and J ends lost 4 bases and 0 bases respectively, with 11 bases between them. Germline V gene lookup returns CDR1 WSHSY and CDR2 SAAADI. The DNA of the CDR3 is TGCGCCAGCAGTGTGTGGGGGTCTAGCACAGATACGCAGTATTTT. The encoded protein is CASSVWGSSTDTQYF.

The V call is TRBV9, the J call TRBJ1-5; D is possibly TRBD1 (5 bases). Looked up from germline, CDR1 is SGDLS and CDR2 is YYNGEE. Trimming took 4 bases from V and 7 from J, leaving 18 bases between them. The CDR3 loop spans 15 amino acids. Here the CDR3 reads CASSPTEGLGQPQHF. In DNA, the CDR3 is TGTGCCAGCAGCCCGACGGAGGGGTTAGGGCAGCCCCAGCATTTT.

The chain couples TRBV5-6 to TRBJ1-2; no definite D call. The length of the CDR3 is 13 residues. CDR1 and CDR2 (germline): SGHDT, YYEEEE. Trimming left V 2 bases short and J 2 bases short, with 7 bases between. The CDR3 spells CASSFSQNYGYTF. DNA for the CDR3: TGTGCCAGCAGCTTCTCACAGAACTATGGCTACACCTTC.

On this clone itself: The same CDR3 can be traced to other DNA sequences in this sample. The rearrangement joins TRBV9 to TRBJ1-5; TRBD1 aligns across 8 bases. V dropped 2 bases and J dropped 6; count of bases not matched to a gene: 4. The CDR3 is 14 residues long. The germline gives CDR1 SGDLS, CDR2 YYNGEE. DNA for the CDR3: TGTGCCAGCAGCGTTGGACAGGGAGGTCAGCCCCAGCATTTT. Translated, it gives CASSVGQGGQPQHF.

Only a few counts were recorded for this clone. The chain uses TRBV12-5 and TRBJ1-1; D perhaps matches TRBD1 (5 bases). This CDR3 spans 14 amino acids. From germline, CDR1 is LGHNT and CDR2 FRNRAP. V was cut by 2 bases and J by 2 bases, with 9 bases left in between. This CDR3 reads CASGLLGPNTEAFF. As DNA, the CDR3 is TGTGCTAGTGGTTTGTTGGGGCCTAACACTGAAGCTTTCTTT.

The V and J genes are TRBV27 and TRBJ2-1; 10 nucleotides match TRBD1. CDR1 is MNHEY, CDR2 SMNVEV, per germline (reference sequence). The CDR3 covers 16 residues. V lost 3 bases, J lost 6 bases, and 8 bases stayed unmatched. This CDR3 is CASSFPDRGNVNEQFF. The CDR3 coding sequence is TGTGCCAGCAGTTTCCCGGACAGGGGGAATGTCAATGAGCAGTTCTTC.

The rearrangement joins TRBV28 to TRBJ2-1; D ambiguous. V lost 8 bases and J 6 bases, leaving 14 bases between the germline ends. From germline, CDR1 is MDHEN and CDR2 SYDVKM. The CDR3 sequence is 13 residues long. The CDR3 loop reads CASWGFLGNEQFF. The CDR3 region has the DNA TGTGCCAGCTGGGGTTTTCTAGGCAATGAGCAGTTCTTC.

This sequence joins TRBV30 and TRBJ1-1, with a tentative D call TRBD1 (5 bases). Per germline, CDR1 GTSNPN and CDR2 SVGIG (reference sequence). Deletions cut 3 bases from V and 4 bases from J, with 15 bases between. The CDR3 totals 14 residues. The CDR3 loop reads CAWSVGRGFTEAFF. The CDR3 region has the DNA TGTGCCTGGAGCGTCGGCCGGGGGTTCACTGAAGCTTTCTTT.

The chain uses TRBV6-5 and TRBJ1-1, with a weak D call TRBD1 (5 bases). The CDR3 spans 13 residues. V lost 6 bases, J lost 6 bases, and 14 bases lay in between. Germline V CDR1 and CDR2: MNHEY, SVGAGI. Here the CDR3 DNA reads TGTGCCAGCAGCCTCTCAGGGATCGCTGAAGCTTTCTTT. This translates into CASSLSGIAEAFF.

CDR3 DNA: TGTGCCAGCAGCTTAATCGGGATGAATAATTCACCCCTCCACTTT. Its protein product is CASSLIGMNNSPLHF. This chain joins TRBV7-2 and TRBJ1-6; D ambiguous. Germline CDR1 is SGHTA and CDR2 is FQGNSA. CDR3 length: 15 amino acids. V lost 2 bases, J lost 5 bases, and 10 bases lay in between.

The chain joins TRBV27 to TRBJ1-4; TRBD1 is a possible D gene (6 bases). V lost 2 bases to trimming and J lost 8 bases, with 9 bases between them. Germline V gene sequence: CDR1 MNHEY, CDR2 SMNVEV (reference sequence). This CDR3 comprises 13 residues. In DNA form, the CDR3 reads TGTGCCAGCAGTTTAGAGGGGGAAGAAAAACTGTTTTTT. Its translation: CASSLEGEEKLFF.

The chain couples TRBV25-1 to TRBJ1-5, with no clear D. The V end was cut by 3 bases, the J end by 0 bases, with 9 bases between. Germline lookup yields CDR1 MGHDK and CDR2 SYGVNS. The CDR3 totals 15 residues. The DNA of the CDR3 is TGTGCCAGCAGTGATGGGCAGAATAGCAATCAGCCCCAGCATTTT. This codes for CASSDGQNSNQPQHF.

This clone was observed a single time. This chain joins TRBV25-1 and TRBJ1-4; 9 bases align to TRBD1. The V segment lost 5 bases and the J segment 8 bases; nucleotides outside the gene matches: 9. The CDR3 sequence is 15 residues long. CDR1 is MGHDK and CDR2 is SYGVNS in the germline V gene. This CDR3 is CASSPQGAQGEKLFF. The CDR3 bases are TGTGCCAGCAGTCCACAGGGGGCTCAGGGGGAAAAACTGTTTTTT.

CDR3 sequence (DNA): TGTGCCAGCAGCCGCGAGGGGCTAGCGGGAGGCAATGAGCAGTTCTTC. Translated, it gives CASSREGLAGGNEQFF. This chain links TRBV5-4 with TRBJ2-1; 11 positions match TRBD2. The CDR3 has 16 residues. Per the germline V gene, CDR1 is SGHNT and CDR2 is YYREEE (reference sequence). Trimming at V came to 4 bases and at J to 6 bases, leaving 9 bases not matched to a gene.

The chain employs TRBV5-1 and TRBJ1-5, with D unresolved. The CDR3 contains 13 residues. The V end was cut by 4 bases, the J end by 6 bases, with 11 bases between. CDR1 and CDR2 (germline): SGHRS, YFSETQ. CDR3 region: CASSDGYGQPQHF. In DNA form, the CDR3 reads TGCGCCAGCAGCGACGGTTACGGTCAGCCCCAGCATTTT.

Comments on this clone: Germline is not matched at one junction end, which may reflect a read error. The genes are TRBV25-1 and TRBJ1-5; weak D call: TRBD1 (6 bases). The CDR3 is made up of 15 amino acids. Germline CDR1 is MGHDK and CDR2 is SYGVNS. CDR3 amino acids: CVSSESSGANQPQHF. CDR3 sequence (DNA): TGTGTCAGCAGTGAATCGTCAGGGGCCAATCAGCCCCAGCATTTT.